This is a list of T cell receptor beta chains from one sample in a study of blood T cell repertoires in COVID-19. Clones were read by immunoSEQ multiplex PCR, and TCRdb kept only the in-frame ones, dropping some. Of around 210,000 clones in the sample, roughly 82% were seen once. Sequenced: peripheral blood. The receptor set was obtained from a human donor in a cohort sampled during active COVID-19. The CDR3 runs from the conserved cysteine through the conserved F or W. The D gene is left open where the match is weak. Some rows mark clone size as missing; the rest say once, few, many or name a class of expanded clone.

v_call: TRBV5-1
j_call: TRBJ1-5
clone_size: -
d_call: -
cdr3_nt: TGCGCCAGCAGTTTCGACGGACACAATCAGCCCCAGCATTTT
cdr3_aa: CASSFDGHNQPQHF

v_call: TRBV28
j_call: TRBJ2-5
clone_size: -
d_call: TRBD2
cdr3_nt: TGTGCCAGCAGTTCGACAAGACTAGCGGGAGATGAGACCCAGTACTTC
cdr3_aa: CASSSTRLAGDETQYF

v_call: TRBV6-5
j_call: TRBJ1-2
clone_size: once
d_call: TRBD1
cdr3_nt: TGTGCCAGCAGACCGACAGGGGGCTATGGCTACACCTTC
cdr3_aa: CASRPTGGYGYTF

v_call: TRBV28
j_call: TRBJ1-5
clone_size: -
d_call: TRBD1
cdr3_nt: TGTGCCAGCAGTTTAACATGGGGACAGGGGATTAATCAGCCCCAGCATTTT
cdr3_aa: CASSLTWGQGINQPQHF

v_call: TRBV24-1
j_call: TRBJ2-7
clone_size: -
d_call: TRBD2
cdr3_nt: TGTGCCACCAGCAAAGGCGGTACCCTAGCGGGCGGGAGCTACGAGCAGTACTTC
cdr3_aa: CATSKGGTLAGGSYEQYF

v_call: TRBV5-1
j_call: TRBJ2-7
clone_size: -
d_call: -
cdr3_nt: TGCGCCAGCAGCTTAAGGTCCTCCAACAGGCAAACCGCCTACGAGCAGTACTTC
cdr3_aa: CASSLRSSNRQTAYEQYF

v_call: TRBV18
j_call: TRBJ1-3
clone_size: few
d_call: TRBD1
cdr3_nt: TGTGCCAGCTCACCATCCGGGACAGTCTCTGGAAACACCATATATTTT
cdr3_aa: CASSPSGTVSGNTIYF

v_call: TRBV5-1
j_call: TRBJ1-2
clone_size: -
d_call: -
cdr3_nt: TGCGCCAGCAGCTCTGAGGTCGGATTCTATGGCTACACCTTC
cdr3_aa: CASSSEVGFYGYTF

v_call: TRBV5-1
j_call: TRBJ2-3
clone_size: -
d_call: -
cdr3_nt: TGCGCCAGCAGCTTGGCTAGCACAGATACGCAGTATTTT
cdr3_aa: CASSLASTDTQYF

v_call: TRBV5-4
j_call: TRBJ2-1
clone_size: -
d_call: -
cdr3_nt: TGTGCCAGCAGCCCTCTTGGGACATCCAACAATGAGCAGTTCTTC
cdr3_aa: CASSPLGTSNNEQFF

v_call: TRBV19
j_call: TRBJ2-5
clone_size: -
d_call: TRBD1
cdr3_nt: TGTGCCAGTAGTCTTCCGGGACAGGAGTACCAAGAGACCCAGTACTTC
cdr3_aa: CASSLPGQEYQETQYF

v_call: TRBV18
j_call: TRBJ2-2
clone_size: -
d_call: TRBD1
cdr3_nt: TGTGCCAGCTCACCACTGGACAGGGGGCAAGGCGGGGAGCTGTTTTTT
cdr3_aa: CASSPLDRGQGGELFF

v_call: TRBV18
j_call: TRBJ2-3
clone_size: -
d_call: -
cdr3_nt: TGTGCCAGCTCACCCCCCGTTACCGGGACGGGGGATTTCGATACGCAGTATTTT
cdr3_aa: CASSPPVTGTGDFDTQYF

v_call: TRBV27
j_call: TRBJ2-7
clone_size: -
d_call: TRBD2
cdr3_nt: TGTGCCAGCAGTTGGACTAGCGGGAGGGGTGACGAGCAGTACTTC
cdr3_aa: CASSWTSGRGDEQYF

v_call: TRBV7-9
j_call: TRBJ2-7
clone_size: few
d_call: TRBD2
cdr3_nt: TGTGCCAGCAGCTCAGGGACTAGCGGATTCTACGAGCAGTACTTC
cdr3_aa: CASSSGTSGFYEQYF

v_call: TRBV19
j_call: TRBJ2-1
clone_size: -
d_call: -
cdr3_nt: TGTGCCAGTAGTTCGAACAGGTTACTATCTTACAATGAGCAGTTCTTC
cdr3_aa: CASSSNRLLSYNEQFF

v_call: TRBV4-1
j_call: TRBJ1-2
clone_size: -
d_call: TRBD1
cdr3_nt: TGCGCCAGCAGCCAAGTTAGGGACAGGCCTCGCTATGGCTACACCTTC
cdr3_aa: CASSQVRDRPRYGYTF

v_call: TRBV9
j_call: TRBJ1-3
clone_size: once
d_call: -
cdr3_nt: TGTGCCAGCAGCGTGGAGCCTACGTTCTCTGGAAACACCATATATTTT
cdr3_aa: CASSVEPTFSGNTIYF

v_call: TRBV11-2
j_call: TRBJ1-6
clone_size: -
d_call: -
cdr3_nt: TGTGCCAGCAGCTCAAGGGGTGATAATTCACCCCTCCACTTT
cdr3_aa: CASSSRGDNSPLHF

v_call: TRBV14
j_call: TRBJ1-6
clone_size: once
d_call: -
cdr3_nt: TGTGCCAGCAGCCAAGTATATAATTCACCCCTCCACTTT
cdr3_aa: CASSQVYNSPLHF

v_call: TRBV18
j_call: TRBJ2-1
clone_size: -
d_call: TRBD2
cdr3_nt: TGTGCCAGCTCACCAGGGTGGCTAGCGGGTCCCCGGAATGAGCAGTTCTTC
cdr3_aa: CASSPGWLAGPRNEQFF

v_call: TRBV29-1
j_call: TRBJ2-7
clone_size: -
d_call: TRBD1
cdr3_nt: TGCAGCGTTGGTGAGGGGGCCCACGAGCAGTACTTC
cdr3_aa: CSVGEGAHEQYF

v_call: TRBV27
j_call: TRBJ1-2
clone_size: -
d_call: -
cdr3_nt: TGTGCCAGCAGACAGGGTGAGGCCTATGGCTACACCTTC
cdr3_aa: CASRQGEAYGYTF

v_call: TRBV3-1/TRBV3-2
j_call: TRBJ2-6
clone_size: -
d_call: -
cdr3_nt: TGTGCCAGCAGCACCAGACGGGGGACTGGGGCCAACGTCCTGACTTTC
cdr3_aa: CASSTRRGTGANVLTF

v_call: TRBV13
j_call: TRBJ2-3
clone_size: -
d_call: TRBD2
cdr3_nt: TGTGCCAGCAGCTCCTCTAGGTGGCGGGAGGGGACAGATACGCAGTATTTT
cdr3_aa: CASSSSRWREGTDTQYF

v_call: TRBV6-5
j_call: TRBJ2-7
clone_size: -
d_call: -
cdr3_nt: TGTGCCAGCAGGCCCCTAGGCCCTCTCGGCGAGCAGTACTTC
cdr3_aa: CASRPLGPLGEQYF

v_call: TRBV23-1
j_call: TRBJ2-7
clone_size: -
d_call: TRBD2
cdr3_nt: TGCGCCAGCAGTCAATACTTGGCTAGCGGGATCCCCAAGCAGTACTTC
cdr3_aa: CASSQYLASGIPKQYF

v_call: TRBV7-2
j_call: TRBJ2-7
clone_size: -
d_call: TRBD2
cdr3_nt: TGTGCCAGCAGCCAATCGTGGCTAGCGGGCTACGAGCAGTACTTC
cdr3_aa: CASSQSWLAGYEQYF

v_call: TRBV13
j_call: TRBJ2-7
clone_size: -
d_call: TRBD2
cdr3_nt: TGTGCCAGCAGCTCCGGGACTAGCGGGAGGGCCCACTCCTACGAGCAGTACTTC
cdr3_aa: CASSSGTSGRAHSYEQYF

v_call: TRBV29-1
j_call: TRBJ2-4
clone_size: once
d_call: TRBD2
cdr3_nt: TGCAGCTCACCGGGACTAGCGGGAGGAGGGGCCAAAAACATTCAGTACTTC
cdr3_aa: CSSPGLAGGGAKNIQYF

v_call: TRBV30
j_call: TRBJ1-4
clone_size: -
d_call: TRBD1
cdr3_nt: TGTGCCTGCATCCAGGGACAGCCTAATGAAAAACTGTTTTTT
cdr3_aa: CACIQGQPNEKLFF

v_call: TRBV28
j_call: TRBJ1-4
clone_size: -
d_call: -
cdr3_nt: TGTGCCAGCAGTTTATGGGCGGGGGAGGGGAAACTGTTTTTT
cdr3_aa: CASSLWAGEGKLFF

v_call: TRBV6-6
j_call: TRBJ1-5
clone_size: -
d_call: -
cdr3_nt: TGTGCCAGCAGTCAAGGGGGTACCAATCAGCCCCAGCATTTT
cdr3_aa: CASSQGGTNQPQHF

v_call: TRBV30
j_call: TRBJ1-6
clone_size: -
d_call: TRBD1
cdr3_nt: TGTGCCTGGAGGGGACAGGGGGGCTCCGATGTGGAAAATTCACCCCTCCACTTT
cdr3_aa: CAWRGQGGSDVENSPLHF

v_call: TRBV29-1
j_call: TRBJ1-5
clone_size: -
d_call: TRBD1
cdr3_nt: TGCAGCGCCGGGACAGGGGATCAGCCCCAGCATTTT
cdr3_aa: CSAGTGDQPQHF

v_call: TRBV30
j_call: TRBJ2-3
clone_size: -
d_call: -
cdr3_nt: TGTGCCTGGAGGGTACAGGGGAGGACAGATACGCAGTATTTT
cdr3_aa: CAWRVQGRTDTQYF

v_call: TRBV6-6
j_call: TRBJ2-5
clone_size: -
d_call: TRBD2
cdr3_nt: TGTGCCAGCAGTGATACGGGAGGGGGAGAGACCCAGTACTTC
cdr3_aa: CASSDTGGGETQYF

v_call: TRBV12-5
j_call: TRBJ2-1
clone_size: -
d_call: TRBD2
cdr3_nt: TGTGCTAGTGGTTTGGGTCCGGGACTAGTGAATGAGCAGTTCTTC
cdr3_aa: CASGLGPGLVNEQFF

v_call: TRBV4-2
j_call: TRBJ2-5
clone_size: -
d_call: -
cdr3_nt: TGTGCCAGCAGCCAGAGAGAGACCCAGTACTTC
cdr3_aa: CASSQRETQYF

v_call: TRBV6-5
j_call: TRBJ1-5
clone_size: -
d_call: TRBD1
cdr3_nt: TGTGCCAGCAGTTACTCGAGACAGGGTAGTCAGCCCCAGCATTTT
cdr3_aa: CASSYSRQGSQPQHF

v_call: TRBV10-2
j_call: TRBJ2-7
clone_size: -
d_call: -
cdr3_nt: TGCGCCAGCAGTGACCCCGGGACTGACTACGAGCAGTACTTC
cdr3_aa: CASSDPGTDYEQYF

v_call: TRBV27
j_call: TRBJ1-5
clone_size: few
d_call: -
cdr3_nt: TGTGCCAGCAGTTTGGCAGGGAAGTTTCAGCCCCAGCATTTT
cdr3_aa: CASSLAGKFQPQHF

v_call: TRBV19
j_call: TRBJ2-7
clone_size: -
d_call: -
cdr3_nt: TGTGCCAGTAGTCCGGGGTCCGTGGCGGGAGAGCAGTACTTC
cdr3_aa: CASSPGSVAGEQYF

v_call: TRBV18
j_call: TRBJ1-1
clone_size: -
d_call: TRBD1
cdr3_nt: TGTGCCAGCTCACCTGGACAGGTTGAAGCTTTCTTT
cdr3_aa: CASSPGQVEAFF

v_call: TRBV11-3
j_call: TRBJ2-7
clone_size: -
d_call: -
cdr3_nt: TGTGCCAGCAGCTTAAATAGGTACTCAGGCGAGCAGTACTTC
cdr3_aa: CASSLNRYSGEQYF